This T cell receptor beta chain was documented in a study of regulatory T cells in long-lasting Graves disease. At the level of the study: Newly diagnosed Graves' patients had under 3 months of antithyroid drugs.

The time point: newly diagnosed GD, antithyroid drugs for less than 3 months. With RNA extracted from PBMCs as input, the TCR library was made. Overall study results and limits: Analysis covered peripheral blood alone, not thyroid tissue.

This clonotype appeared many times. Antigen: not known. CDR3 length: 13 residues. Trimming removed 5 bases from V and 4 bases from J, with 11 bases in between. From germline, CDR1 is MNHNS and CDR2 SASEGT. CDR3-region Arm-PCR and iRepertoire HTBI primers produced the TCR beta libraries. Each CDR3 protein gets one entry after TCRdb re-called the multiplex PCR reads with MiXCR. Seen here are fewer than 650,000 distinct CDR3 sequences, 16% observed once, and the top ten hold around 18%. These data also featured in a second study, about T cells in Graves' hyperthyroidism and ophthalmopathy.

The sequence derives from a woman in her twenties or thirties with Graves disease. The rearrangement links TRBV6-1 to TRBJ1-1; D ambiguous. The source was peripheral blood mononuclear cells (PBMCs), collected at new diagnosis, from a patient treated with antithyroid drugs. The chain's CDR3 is CASSPLEVTEAFF. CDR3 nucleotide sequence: TGTGCCAGCAGTCCCCTGGAGGTCACTGAAGCTTTCTTT.